This T cell receptor beta chain emerged from a study of blood T cell repertoires in COVID-19 (dated by TCRdb to 2018 to 2021). Regarding the study in general: Samples covering the acute and convalescent phases of COVID-19 were provided by collaborators in the United States, Italy and Spain. The material from the prospective study consisted of cDNA or gDNA derived from T cells, B-cell-depleted T cells, or PBMCs. Deeply sampled blood TCRbeta repertoires from subjects exposed to, actively infected with, or recovered from COVID-19 were included in the dataset. A freely available public database, intended as a resource for researchers studying the immune response to SARS-CoV-2, is where the repertoires were released. The samples were drawn from the first 160 participants of the ongoing ImmuneRACE study and from 950 to 1,500 subjects provided by 6 global collaborators. Nearly every sample came with metadata listing a de-identified subject ID, COVID-19 status, age in years and sex. HLA class I and class II types, where available, came from metadata supplied by the sample provider rather than from assay-based typing. Study-wide conclusions, independent of this receptor: The quantity of clinical and demographic metadata differed by source and by participant and was supplied without curation.

The collaborating institutions used their own protocols to collect whole blood in K2EDTA tubes. Collaborator samples were shipped for TCRbeta analysis as frozen whole blood, isolated PBMCs, or DNA extracted from either sample type. On this clone itself: Its antigen is currently not known. There are no base qualities to consult, and no much larger clone falls within one base.

TCRbeta CDR3 regions were amplified from genomic DNA using the immunoSEQ Assay, a bias-controlled multiplex PCR. The study's processing was this. Within the assay, amplification of reference gene primers was used to estimate how many nucleated cells each sample contained. To quantify the absolute abundance of each unique TCRbeta CDR3 rearrangement, sequence reads were collapsed and filtered. For each sample, productive Simpson clonality was calculated by taking the square root of Simpson's diversity index across productive rearrangements. In its TCRdb copy, this immuneACCESS table keeps in-frame sequences only and misses some clones. Where compared with another copy, unresolved V genes explain less than half of these, and the others have no known cause. D and trimming were read from the DNA, whereas the V and J calls and clone size are those reported in that table. For this sample there are about 160,000 clones; around 80% appear just once. The biggest ten clones account for 9.5% to 12% of the sample.

From the germline V gene, CDR1 is SGHTA and CDR2 is FQGNSA. Including cysteine and phenylalanine, the CDR3 has 19 amino acids. Only the CDR3 portion is preserved as DNA: 57 bases, with reading frame beginning at the first base. V is shortened by 5 bases, J by 1 base, and the region joining them spans 21 bases. The chain employs TRBV7-2 and TRBJ1-6; D gene: possibly TRBD1, on 5 matching bases. Sequenced input: peripheral blood. This sequence was found in a man in his fifties or sixties with active or convalescent COVID-19. The bases read TGTGCCAGCAGCCCCGGTGGGGTCTGGGGACTATCCTATAATTCACCCCTCCACTTT. This gives the protein CASSPGGVWGLSYNSPLHF.